This TCR beta chain was sequenced in a study of OX40 agonist ivuxolimab in advanced cancers. Turning to the study itself: Patients receiving dose escalation had hepatocellular carcinoma, melanoma, renal cell or head and neck cancer. Having had anti-PD-1, anti-PD-L1 or anti-CTLA-4 therapy before was allowed, and roughly 40% had some. Partial responses occurred in three patients (one hepatocellular carcinoma, two cutaneous melanoma). Whole-study results and caveats: Circulating CD4+ and CD8+ T cells showed clonal expansion by week 6 at 0.1 to 3.0 mg/kg.

Measured with immunoSEQ multiplex PCR; TCRdb has only the in-frame clones, and not every one. The sample has tens of thousands of clones, over 70% seen once. With 11 bases removed from V and 1 base from J, the gap between germline ends came to 12 bases. The CDR3 has 12 amino acids. CDR1 and CDR2 from the germline V gene are ENHRY and SYGVKD. In regard to this clone: Its antigen remains unknown.

The receptor's source is an adult with an advanced solid tumor such as melanoma, head and neck, liver or kidney cancer. The material was CD4+ or CD8+ T cells sorted from blood, obtained in a trial of the OX40 agonist ivuxolimab. The genes are TRBV10-3 and TRBJ2-7; D gene ambiguous. The CDR3 spells CASKAGSYEQYF. The DNA of the CDR3 is TGTGCCTCGAAGGCCGGATCCTACGAGCAGTACTTC.